What follows describes a single TCR beta chain. Only in-frame clones appear in the TCRdb table, and some are missing; sequencing was by immunoSEQ multiplex PCR. The data show tens of thousands of clones, roughly 73% seen once. Time point here: cycle 4 day 1 (C4D1), after less than seven weeks of nivolumab. Every patient had relapsed following autologous stem cell transplantation, and cohorts differed in brentuximab vedotin exposure. The data were obtained in a study of PD-1 blockade in classical Hodgkin lymphoma. The germline V gene encodes CDR1 SGDLS and CDR2 YYNGEE. The CDR3 covers 13 residues. Trimming took 3 bases from V and 2 from J, leaving 7 bases between them.

The chain links TRBV9 to TRBJ2-3; tentative D call: TRBD2 (6 bases). The sequence came from a human donor with classical Hodgkin lymphoma. This sample comprised peripheral blood mononuclear cells (PBMCs), obtained before the fourth cycle of nivolumab. This chain's CDR3 is CASSAGVTDTQYF. The DNA of the CDR3 is TGTGCCAGCAGCGCGGGGGTCACAGATACGCAGTATTTT.